This T cell receptor beta chain was sequenced in a study of cytomegalovirus exposure and HLA in healthy donors. All the people who gave samples were healthy bone marrow donors. Study-wide results and caveats: Among donors in an Asian-associated ancestry cluster, a later analysis reportedly found fewer N-insertions than the approximately 700-donor mean.

Germline CDR1 and CDR2: KGHSH and LQKENI. J was trimmed by 5 bases and V by 2 bases; bases with no gene match: 5. This CDR3 region has 15 residues. It was with 60 Vbeta and 13 Jbeta primers that the PCR ran. Using immunoSEQ multiplex PCR, the repertoire was profiled, and TCRdb retains in-frame clones only, with some absent. This table has about 61,000 clones, more than 60% appearing once. Comment on this clone: The antigen remains undetermined.

The chain couples TRBV18 to TRBJ2-3; 9 nucleotides match TRBD1. This clonotype was sampled from a man over 45 in good health and CMV-seropositive. Material: PBMCs. The CDR3 loop is CASSPGTGSVDTQYF. The CDR3 coding sequence is TGTGCCAGCTCACCAGGGACAGGGTCCGTAGATACGCAGTATTTT.